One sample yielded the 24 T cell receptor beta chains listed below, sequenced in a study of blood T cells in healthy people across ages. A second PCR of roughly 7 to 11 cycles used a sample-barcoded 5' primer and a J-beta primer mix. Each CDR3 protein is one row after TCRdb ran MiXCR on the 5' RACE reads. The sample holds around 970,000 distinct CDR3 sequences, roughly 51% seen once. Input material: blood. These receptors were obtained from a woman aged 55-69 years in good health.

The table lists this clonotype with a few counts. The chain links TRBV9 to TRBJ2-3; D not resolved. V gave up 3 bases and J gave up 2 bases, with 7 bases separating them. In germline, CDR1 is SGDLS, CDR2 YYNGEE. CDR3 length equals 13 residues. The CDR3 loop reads CASSAIFTDTQYF. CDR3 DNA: TGTGCCAGCAGCGCAATATTCACAGATACGCAGTATTTT.

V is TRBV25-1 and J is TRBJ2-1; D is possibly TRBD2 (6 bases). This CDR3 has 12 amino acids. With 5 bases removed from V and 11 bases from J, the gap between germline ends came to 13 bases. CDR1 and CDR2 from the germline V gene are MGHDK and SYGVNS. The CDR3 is CASSKEGRKQFF. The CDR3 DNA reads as TGTGCCAGCAGTAAAGAGGGGAGGAAGCAGTTCTTC.

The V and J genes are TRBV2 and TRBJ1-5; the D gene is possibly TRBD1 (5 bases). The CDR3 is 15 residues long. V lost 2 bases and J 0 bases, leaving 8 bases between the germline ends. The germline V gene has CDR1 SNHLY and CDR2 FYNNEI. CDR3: CASSEPGHSNQPQHF. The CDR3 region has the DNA TGTGCCAGCAGTGAACCCGGACATAGCAATCAGCCCCAGCATTTT. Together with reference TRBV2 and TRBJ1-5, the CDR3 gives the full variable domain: EPEVTQTPSHQVTQMGQEVILRCVPISNHLYFYWYRQILGQKVEFLVSFYNNEISEKSEIFDDQFSVERPDGSNFTLKIRSTKLEDSAMYFCASSEPGHSNQPQHFGDGTRLSIL.

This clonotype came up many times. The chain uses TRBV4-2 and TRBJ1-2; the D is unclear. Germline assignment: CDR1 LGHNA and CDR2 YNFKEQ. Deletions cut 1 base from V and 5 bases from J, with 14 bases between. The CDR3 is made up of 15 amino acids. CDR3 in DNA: TGTGCCAGCAGCCAAGGGTCAGCAGCAAAATATGGCTACACCTTC. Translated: CASSQGSAAKYGYTF.

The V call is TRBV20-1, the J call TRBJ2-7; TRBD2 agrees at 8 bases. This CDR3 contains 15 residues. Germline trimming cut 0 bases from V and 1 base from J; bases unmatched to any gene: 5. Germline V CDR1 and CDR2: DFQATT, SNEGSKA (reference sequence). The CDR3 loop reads CSARDRGGASYEQYF. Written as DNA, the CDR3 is TGCAGTGCTAGAGATCGGGGGGGGGCATCCTACGAGCAGTACTTC.

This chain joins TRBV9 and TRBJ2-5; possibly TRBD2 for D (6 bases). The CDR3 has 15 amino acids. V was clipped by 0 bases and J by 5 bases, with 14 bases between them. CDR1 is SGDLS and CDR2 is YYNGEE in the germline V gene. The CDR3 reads CASSVEEGWGETQYF. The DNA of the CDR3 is TGTGCCAGCAGCGTAGAGGAGGGCTGGGGGGAGACCCAGTACTTC. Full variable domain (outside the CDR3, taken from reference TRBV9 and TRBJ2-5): DSGVTQTPKHLITATGQRVTLRCSPRSGDLSVYWYQQSLDQGLQFLIQYYNGEERAKGNILERFSAQQFPDLHSELNLSSLELGDSALYFCASSVEEGWGETQYFGPGTRLLVL.

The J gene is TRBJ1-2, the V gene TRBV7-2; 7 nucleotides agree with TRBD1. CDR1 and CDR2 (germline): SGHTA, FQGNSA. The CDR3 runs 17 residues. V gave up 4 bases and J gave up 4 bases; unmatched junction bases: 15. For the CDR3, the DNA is TGTGCCAGCAGCTCCCTAGGGGGTGGGGACAGACGCTATGGCTACACCTTC. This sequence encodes CASSSLGGGDRRYGYTF.

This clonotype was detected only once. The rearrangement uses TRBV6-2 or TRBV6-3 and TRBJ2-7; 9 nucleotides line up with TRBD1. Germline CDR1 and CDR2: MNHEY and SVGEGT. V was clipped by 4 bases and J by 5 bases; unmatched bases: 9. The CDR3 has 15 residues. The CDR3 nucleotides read TGTGCCAGCAGTTCCCGGGACAGGGTCCCCGACGAGCAGTACTTC. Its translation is CASSSRDRVPDEQYF.

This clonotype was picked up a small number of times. DNA for the CDR3: TGCGCCAGCAGCCAAATTGGTCTACGGGAAAAACTGTTTTTT. It specifies CASSQIGLREKLFF. The chain is built from TRBV4-1 and TRBJ1-4; D remains unclear. Germline V lookup: CDR1 MGHRA, CDR2 YSYEKL. V was shortened by 2 bases and J by 8 bases, with 12 bases between the two germline ends. CDR3 length: 14 residues.

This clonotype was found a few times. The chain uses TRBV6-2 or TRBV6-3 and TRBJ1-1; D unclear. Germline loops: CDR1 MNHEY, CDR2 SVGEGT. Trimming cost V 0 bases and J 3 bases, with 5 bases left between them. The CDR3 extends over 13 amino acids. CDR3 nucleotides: TGTGCCAGCAGTTACTCGATGCACACTGAAGCTTTCTTT. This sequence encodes CASSYSMHTEAFF.

The DNA for the CDR3 is TGTGCCAGCAGTTACGGGGGCGTGATGAACACTGAAGCTTTCTTT. Translated, it gives CASSYGGVMNTEAFF. The V gene is TRBV6-5, the J gene TRBJ1-1; maybe TRBD1 (6 bases). The length of the CDR3 is 15 residues. CDR1 is MNHEY, CDR2 SVGAGI, per germline. V gave up 2 bases and J gave up 0 bases, with 10 bases separating them.

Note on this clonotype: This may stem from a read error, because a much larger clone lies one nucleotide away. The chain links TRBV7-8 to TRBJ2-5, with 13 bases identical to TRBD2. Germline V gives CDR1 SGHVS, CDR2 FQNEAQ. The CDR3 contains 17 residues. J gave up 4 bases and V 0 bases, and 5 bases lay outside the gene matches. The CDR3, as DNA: TGTGCCAGCAGCTTAGCCGGACTAGCGGGAGAGCGAGAGACCCAGTACTTC. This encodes CASSLAGLAGERETQYF. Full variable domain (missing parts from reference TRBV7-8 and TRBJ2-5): GAGVSQSPRYKVAKRGQDVALRCDPISGHVSLFWYQQALGQGPEFLTYFQNEAQLDKSGLPSDRFFAERPEGSVSTLKIQRTQQEDSAVYLCASSLAGLAGERETQYFGPGTRLLVL.

CDR3 region: CASSPDNSLPDTQYF. The CDR3 DNA is TGCGCCAGCAGCCCGGACAATTCCCTCCCAGATACGCAGTATTTT. The rearrangement uses TRBV5-1 and TRBJ2-3; D might be TRBD1 (5 bases). V was shortened by 4 bases and J by 4 bases, with 16 bases between the two germline ends. The CDR3 is made up of 15 amino acids. Germline CDR1 SGHRS, CDR2 YFSETQ.

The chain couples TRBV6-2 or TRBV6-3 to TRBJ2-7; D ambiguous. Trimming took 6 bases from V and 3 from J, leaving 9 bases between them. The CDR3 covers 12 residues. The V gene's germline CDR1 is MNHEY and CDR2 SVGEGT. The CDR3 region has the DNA TGTGCCAGCAGCACCGTCGGCTACGAGCAGTACTTC. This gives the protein CASSTVGYEQYF.

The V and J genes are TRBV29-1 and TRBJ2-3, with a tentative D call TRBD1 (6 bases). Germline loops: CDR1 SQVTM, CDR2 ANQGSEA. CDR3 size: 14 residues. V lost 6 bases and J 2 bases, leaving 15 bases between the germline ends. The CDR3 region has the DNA TGCAGCGTGGACCGGGACATATACACAGATACGCAGTATTTT. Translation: CSVDRDIYTDTQYF.

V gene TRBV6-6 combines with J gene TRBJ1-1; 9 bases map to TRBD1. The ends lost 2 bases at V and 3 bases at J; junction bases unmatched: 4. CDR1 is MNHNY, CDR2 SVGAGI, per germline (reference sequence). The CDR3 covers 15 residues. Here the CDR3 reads CASSYEDRGYTEAFF. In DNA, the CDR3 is TGTGCCAGCAGTTACGAGGACAGGGGATACACTGAAGCTTTCTTT.

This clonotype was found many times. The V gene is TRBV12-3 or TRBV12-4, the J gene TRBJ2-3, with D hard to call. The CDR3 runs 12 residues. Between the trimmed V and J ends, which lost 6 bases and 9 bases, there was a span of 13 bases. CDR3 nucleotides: TGTGCCAGCAGCCCCGGGTTGGACACGCAGTATTTT. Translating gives CASSPGLDTQYF.

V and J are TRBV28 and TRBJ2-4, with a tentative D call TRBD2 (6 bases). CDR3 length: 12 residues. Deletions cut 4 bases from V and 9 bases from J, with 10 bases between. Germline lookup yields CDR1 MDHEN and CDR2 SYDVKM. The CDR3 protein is CASSSRGGIQYF. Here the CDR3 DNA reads TGTGCCAGCAGTTCGCGGGGTGGCATTCAGTACTTC.

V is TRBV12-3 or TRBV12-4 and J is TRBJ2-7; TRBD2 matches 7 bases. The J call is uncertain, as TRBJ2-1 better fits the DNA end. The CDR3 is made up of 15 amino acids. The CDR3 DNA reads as TGTGCCAGCAGATTTAGGACTAGCTCCTACAATGAGCAGTTCTTC. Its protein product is CASRFRTSSYNEQFF.

The CDR3 coding sequence is TGTGCCAGCAGTTTAAGAAGGGGTGGCAATCAGCCCCAGCATTTT. This translates into CASSLRRGGNQPQHF. This rearrangement joins TRBV28 to TRBJ1-5, with TRBD1 as a possible D gene (5 bases). CDR1 and CDR2 (germline): MDHEN, SYDVKM. This CDR3 is 15 amino acids long. V lost 2 bases and J 2 bases, leaving 10 bases between the germline ends.

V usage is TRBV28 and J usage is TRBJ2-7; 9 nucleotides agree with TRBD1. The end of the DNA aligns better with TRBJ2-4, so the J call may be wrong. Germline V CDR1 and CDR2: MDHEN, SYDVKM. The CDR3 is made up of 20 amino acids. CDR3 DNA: TGTGCCAGCAGTTTCCACCCGGGACAGGGAACTGGGGGGATCAAAAACATTCAGTACTTC. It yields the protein CASSFHPGQGTGGIKNIQYF.

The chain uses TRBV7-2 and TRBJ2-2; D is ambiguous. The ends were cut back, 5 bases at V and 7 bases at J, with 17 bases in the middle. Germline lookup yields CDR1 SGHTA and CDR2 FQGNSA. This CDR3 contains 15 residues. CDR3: CASSPRALSFGELFF. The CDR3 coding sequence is TGTGCCAGCAGCCCCCGGGCCTTAAGTTTCGGGGAGCTGTTTTTT.

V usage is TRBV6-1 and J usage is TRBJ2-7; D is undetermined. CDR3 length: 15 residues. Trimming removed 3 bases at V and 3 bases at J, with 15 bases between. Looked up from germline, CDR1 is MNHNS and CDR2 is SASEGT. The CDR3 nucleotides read TGTGCCAGCAGTGACGGAGAGGCTGGTAGCTACGAGCAGTACTTC. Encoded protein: CASSDGEAGSYEQYF.

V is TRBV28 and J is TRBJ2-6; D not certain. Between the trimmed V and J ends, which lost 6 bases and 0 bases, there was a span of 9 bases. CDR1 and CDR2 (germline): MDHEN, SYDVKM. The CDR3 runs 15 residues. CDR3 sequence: CASRTYSSGANVLTF. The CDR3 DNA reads TGTGCCAGCAGAACGTATAGCTCTGGGGCCAACGTCCTGACTTTC.